The 17 T cell receptor beta chains below were found in one sample sequenced in a study of cytotoxic CD8 clonotypes in ibrutinib-treated CLL (dated by TCRdb to 2020 to 2022). Library generation was performed with the immunoSEQ multiplex PCR assay. TCRdb stores this immuneACCESS table with in-frame sequences only. Part of the clones is absent; in the studies checked, under half of the shortfall reflects unresolved V genes, and no reason is known for the rest. The sample table contains 250,000 to 350,000 clones; only one count was recorded for 60% to 80% of them. Roughly 5% of the sample goes to the ten largest clones. Read against the paper, the sample's time point label means: progressive disease on ibrutinib. This sample comprised PBMCs, obtained at disease progression, from a patient treated with ibrutinib. The receptors were gathered from a human donor with chronic lymphocytic leukemia.

DNA of the CDR3: TGTGCCAGCTCACCGGGACTAGCGGGAGGGCCCTCGACAGATACGCAGTATTTT. Its translation: CASSPGLAGGPSTDTQYF. V is TRBV18 and J is TRBJ2-3; TRBD2 matches 16 bases. Unmatched junction bases numbered 6, after V lost 3 bases and J lost 3 bases. This CDR3 has 18 residues. Germline V CDR1 and CDR2: KGHSH, LQKENI.

The rearrangement joins TRBV28 to TRBJ1-5, with D possibly TRBD1 on 5 matching bases. This CDR3 spans 14 amino acids. Germline V CDR1 and CDR2: MDHEN, SYDVKM. V was trimmed by 5 bases and J by 0 bases, leaving 8 bases between them. The CDR3 DNA reads as TGTGCCAGCAGTACCAGGGTTAGCAATCAGCCCCAGCATTTT. It encodes CASSTRVSNQPQHF.

This chain uses TRBV6-1 with TRBJ1-2, with 7 bases matching TRBD1. The CDR3 spans 13 residues. The J segment lost 7 bases and the V segment lost 5 bases, leaving 7 bases of the junction unmatched. The germline gives CDR1 MNHNS, CDR2 SASEGT. The CDR3 DNA reads TGTGCCAGCAGTCCCGACAGGGCCGGTGGCTACACCTTC. This sequence encodes CASSPDRAGGYTF.

The chain carries TRBV5-6 and TRBJ1-6; TRBD1 matches at 8 bases. With V trimmed by 4 bases and J by 8 bases, 5 bases remained unmatched. Looked up from germline, CDR1 is SGHDT and CDR2 is YYEEEE. This CDR3 contains 14 residues. CDR3 in amino acids: CASSADRAYSPLHF. CDR3 coding DNA: TGTGCCAGCAGCGCGGACAGGGCGTATTCACCCCTCCACTTT. Variable domain in full (rest from reference TRBV5-6 and TRBJ1-6): DAGVTQSPTHLIKTRGQQVTLRCSPKSGHDTVSWYQQALGQGPQFIFQYYEEEERQRGNFPDRFSGHQFPNYSSELNVNALLLGDSALYLCASSADRAYSPLHFGNGTRLTVT.

The chain is built from TRBV6-1 and TRBJ2-5, with 7 bases matching TRBD1. V lost 6 bases, J lost 1 base, and 8 bases stayed unmatched. Germline V gives CDR1 MNHNS, CDR2 SASEGT. The CDR3 has 15 amino acids. CDR3 nucleotide sequence: TGTGCCAGCAGGAACCGGGACAGCCCCCAAGAGACCCAGTACTTC. This gives the protein CASRNRDSPQETQYF.

The chain has TRBV14 and TRBJ2-7; D is possibly TRBD1 (5 bases). The V end was cut by 3 bases, the J end by 3 bases, with 15 bases between. This CDR3 is 15 amino acids long. Per the germline V gene, CDR1 is SGHDN and CDR2 is FVKESK. The CDR3 sequence is CASSHRQTVHYEQYF. CDR3 sequence (DNA): TGTGCCAGCAGCCATCGACAGACCGTCCACTACGAGCAGTACTTC.

The chain's CDR3 is CASSYPLGGRNTGELFF. The DNA for the CDR3 is TGTGCCAGCAGTTATCCACTCGGGGGCCGAAACACCGGGGAGCTGTTTTTT. The gene calls are TRBV28 and TRBJ2-2; D is possibly TRBD1 or TRBD2 (6 bases each). The CDR3 has 17 amino acids. V lost 4 bases to trimming and J lost 2 bases, with 17 bases between them. Germline V gene sequence: CDR1 MDHEN, CDR2 SYDVKM. The full variable domain, in which reference TRBV28 and TRBJ2-2 provide the parts outside the CDR3, is DVKVTQSSRYLVKRTGEKVFLECVQDMDHENMFWYRQDPGLGLRLIYFSYDVKMKEKGDIPEGYSVSREKKERFSLILESASTNQTSMYLCASSYPLGGRNTGELFFGEGSRLTVL.

The J gene is TRBJ2-3, the V gene TRBV6-6; 9 nucleotides match TRBD1. Trimming took 6 bases from V and 3 from J; bases not matched to a gene: 7. Germline values: CDR1 MNHNY, CDR2 SVGAGI (reference sequence). This CDR3 is built from 15 residues. The CDR3 bases are TGTGCCAGCAGGCGACAGGGGGGAGGTACAGATACGCAGTATTTT. This gives the protein CASRRQGGGTDTQYF.

This clone was recorded a few times. CDR3 sequence: CASTGNYGYTF. For the CDR3, the DNA is TGTGCCAGTACAGGGAACTATGGCTACACCTTC. The gene calls are TRBV10-3 and TRBJ1-2; D might be TRBD1 (6 bases). Germline values: CDR1 ENHRY, CDR2 SYGVKD. V lost 10 bases and J 2 bases, leaving 8 bases between the germline ends. The CDR3 is 11 residues long.

V and J are TRBV7-3 and TRBJ2-1; 7 nucleotides agree with TRBD2. Germline CDR1 SGHTA, CDR2 FQGTGA. The CDR3 is 19 residues long. Trimming at V came to 5 bases and at J to 4 bases, leaving 20 bases not matched to a gene. The CDR3: CASSRSEWEAGKIYNEQFF. The CDR3, as DNA: TGTGCCAGCAGCCGATCGGAGTGGGAAGCGGGGAAAATATACAATGAGCAGTTCTTC.

The chain combines TRBV11-2 with TRBJ1-1, with a weak D call TRBD1 (5 bases). CDR1 and CDR2 from the germline V gene are SGHAT and FQNNGV. Trimming took 5 bases from V and 4 from J, leaving 11 bases between them. CDR3 length equals 13 residues. CDR3 nucleotides: TGTGCCAGCAGCCGACAGACTCTCACTGAAGCTTTCTTT. It is translated as CASSRQTLTEAFF.

V usage is TRBV5-8 and J usage is TRBJ1-5; possibly TRBD1 for D (6 bases). V gave up 4 bases and J gave up 2 bases, with 13 bases separating them. Germline V lookup: CDR1 SGHTS, CDR2 YDEGEE. The CDR3 is made up of 15 amino acids. CDR3 sequence (DNA): TGTGCCAGCAGCCCCTCGGGACACGGCAATCAGCCCCAGCATTTT. Its protein product is CASSPSGHGNQPQHF. Full variable domain (remainder filled in from reference TRBV5-8 and TRBJ1-5): EAGVTQSPTHLIKTRGQQATLRCSPISGHTSVYWYQQALGLGLQFLLWYDEGEERNRGNFPPRFSGRQFPNYSSELNVNALELEDSALYLCASSPSGHGNQPQHFGDGTRLSIL.

The rearrangement links TRBV5-6 to TRBJ2-1; D ambiguous. Germline values: CDR1 SGHDT, CDR2 YYEEEE. This CDR3 has 13 amino acids. V gave up 2 bases and J gave up 9 bases, with 12 bases separating them. The CDR3 nucleotides are TGTGCCAGCAGCTTTCCTCCGGGCACTGAGCAGTTCTTC. It translates to CASSFPPGTEQFF.

J is TRBJ1-5 and V is TRBV2; the D is unclear. Trimming removed 3 bases from V and 1 base from J, with 10 bases in between. From germline, CDR1 is SNHLY and CDR2 FYNNEI. The CDR3 spans 15 residues. The CDR3 coding sequence is TGTGCCAGCAGTGATATCCGAAAAAGCAATCAGCCCCAGCATTTT. This translates into CASSDIRKSNQPQHF.

This clone was seen ten or more times. V and J are TRBV27 and TRBJ2-3, with 11 nucleotides matching TRBD2. Germline trimming cut 1 base from V and 2 bases from J; bases unmatched to any gene: 5. CDR3 size: 17 residues. The V gene's germline CDR1 is MNHEY and CDR2 SMNVEV (reference sequence). The CDR3 DNA is TGTGCCAGCAGTTTATTGGGACTAGCGGCGGACACAGATACGCAGTATTTT. Protein: CASSLLGLAADTDTQYF.

This chain uses TRBV9 with TRBJ1-1, with 10 bases matching TRBD1. Germline CDR1 is SGDLS and CDR2 is YYNGEE. The trim removed 5 bases at V and 1 base at J, leaving 8 bases unmatched. The CDR3 runs to 16 residues. This CDR3 is CASSKTGGHPNTEAFF. The DNA of the CDR3 is TGTGCCAGCAGTAAGACAGGGGGCCACCCGAACACTGAAGCTTTCTTT.

The V gene is TRBV18, the J gene TRBJ1-2; D is possibly TRBD1 (5 bases). Looked up from germline, CDR1 is KGHSH and CDR2 is LQKENI. The V end was cut by 1 base, the J end by 4 bases, with 16 bases between. This CDR3 has 16 amino acids. CDR3 coding DNA: TGTGCCAGCTCACCACAAGTCGGGACCGAATCCTATGGCTACACCTTC. Residues: CASSPQVGTESYGYTF.